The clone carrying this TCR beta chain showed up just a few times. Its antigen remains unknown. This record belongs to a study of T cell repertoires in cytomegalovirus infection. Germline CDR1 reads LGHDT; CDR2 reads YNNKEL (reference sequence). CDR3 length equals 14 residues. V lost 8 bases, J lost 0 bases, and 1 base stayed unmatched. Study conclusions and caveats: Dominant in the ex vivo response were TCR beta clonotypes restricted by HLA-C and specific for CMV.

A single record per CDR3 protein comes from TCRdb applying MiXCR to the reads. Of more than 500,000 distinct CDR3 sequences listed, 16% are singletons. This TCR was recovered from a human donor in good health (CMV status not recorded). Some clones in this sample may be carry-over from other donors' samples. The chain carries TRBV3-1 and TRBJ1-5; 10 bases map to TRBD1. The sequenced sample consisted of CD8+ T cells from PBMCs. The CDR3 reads CASGQGDSNQPQHF. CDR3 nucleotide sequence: TGTGCCAGCGGACAGGGGGATAGCAATCAGCCCCAGCATTTT.